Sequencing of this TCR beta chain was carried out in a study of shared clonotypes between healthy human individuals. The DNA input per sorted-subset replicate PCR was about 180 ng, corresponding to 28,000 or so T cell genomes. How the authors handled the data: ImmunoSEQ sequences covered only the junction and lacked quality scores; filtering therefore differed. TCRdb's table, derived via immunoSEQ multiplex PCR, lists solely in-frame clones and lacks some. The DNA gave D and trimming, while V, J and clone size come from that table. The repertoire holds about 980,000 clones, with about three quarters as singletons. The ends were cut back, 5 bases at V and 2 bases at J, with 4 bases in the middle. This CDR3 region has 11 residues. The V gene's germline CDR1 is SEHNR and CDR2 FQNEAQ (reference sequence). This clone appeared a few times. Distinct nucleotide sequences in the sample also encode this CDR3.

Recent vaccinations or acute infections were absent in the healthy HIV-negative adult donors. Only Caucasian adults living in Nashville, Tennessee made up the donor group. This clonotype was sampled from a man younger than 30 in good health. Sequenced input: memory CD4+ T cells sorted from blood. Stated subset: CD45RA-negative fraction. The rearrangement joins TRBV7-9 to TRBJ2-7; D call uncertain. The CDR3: CASSRTYEQYF. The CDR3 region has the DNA TGTGCCAGCAGCCGGACCTACGAGCAGTACTTC.